This T cell receptor beta chain was identified in a study of shared clonotypes between healthy human individuals. This table comes from immunoSEQ multiplex PCR, and its TCRdb copy is limited to in-frame clones, with some not included. The table includes 2.3 million or so clones, 85% to 95% detected once. As for this clone: Within the sample, other DNA sequences also encode this same CDR3.

Sequenced input: naive CD4+ T cells from PBMCs. Subset in this sample: CD45RA+ positively selected. The origin of this receptor is a man aged 18 to 29 in good health. Some clones in this sample may be carry-over from other donors' samples.

The CDR3 DNA reads TGTGCCAGCAGTCTGGGGGGGAGCTCCTACAATGAGCAGTTCTTC. As protein: CASSLGGSSYNEQFF. The chain combines TRBV28 with TRBJ2-1, with 7 bases fitting TRBD2. Germline V gives CDR1 MDHEN, CDR2 SYDVKM. Unmatched junction bases numbered 4, after V lost 5 bases and J lost 0 bases. This CDR3 comprises 15 residues.